One sample yielded the 27 T cell receptor beta chains listed below, sequenced in a study of T cells in Graves' hyperthyroidism and ophthalmopathy. Amplification targeted TCR beta CDR3 regions from RNA transcripts. First-round RT-PCR of the TCR CDR3 relied on the HTBI primer set. MiXCR was run by TCRdb on the multiplex PCR reads, yielding one entry per CDR3 protein. Of hundreds of thousands of distinct CDR3 sequences listed, 14% were seen once; the top ten hold approximately 10%. The sequencing input was blood. Receptors originate from a woman in her late teens or twenties with Graves' hyperthyroidism.

In its sample, this clonotype was seen many times. The V call is TRBV6-1, the J call TRBJ2-7, with a weak D call TRBD1 (5 bases). Trimming pared 5 bases from V and 5 bases from J, leaving 19 bases between. Germline V lookup: CDR1 MNHNS, CDR2 SASEGT. The CDR3 has 15 amino acids. The CDR3 protein is CASSYYQGLSDEQYF. The CDR3 DNA follows: TGTGCCAGCAGTTACTATCAGGGTCTTTCGGACGAGCAGTACTTC.

J is TRBJ1-5 and V is TRBV28, with 7 nucleotides matching TRBD1. The J call is in doubt because the DNA end fits TRBJ2-3 better. Germline V CDR1 and CDR2: MDHEN, SYDVKM. This CDR3 is 14 amino acids long. For the CDR3, the DNA is TGTGCCAGCAGCCTCACAGGGGCCCCCTGGCCCCAGTATTTT. Amino acids: CASSLTGAPWPQYF.

This clonotype was recorded at least ten times. This chain uses TRBV11-3 with TRBJ2-3, with TRBD1 matching 7 bases. This CDR3 spans 16 amino acids. V lost 5 bases, J lost 7 bases, and 15 bases stayed unmatched. The germline V gene has CDR1 SGHNT and CDR2 YENEEA. The CDR3: CASSPQGELPGNTQYF. For the CDR3, the DNA is TGTGCCAGCAGCCCCCAGGGGGAACTACCCGGGAATACGCAGTATTTT.

A few counts support this clonotype. This chain links TRBV6-1 with TRBJ2-7, with TRBD2 identical over 8 bases. CDR3 size: 12 residues. Germline V CDR1 and CDR2: MNHNS, SASEGT. The trim removed 10 bases at V and 6 bases at J, leaving 8 bases unmatched. The DNA for the CDR3 is TGTGCCATCGGAGCGGGAGCAAGCGAGCAGTACTTC. Translated: CAIGAGASEQYF.

The chain is built from TRBV7-9 and TRBJ2-5; either TRBD1 or TRBD2 may supply D (5 bases each). Trimming removed 3 bases from V and 5 bases from J, with 13 bases in between. Germline V gene data show CDR1 as SEHNR and CDR2 as FQNEAQ (reference sequence). The CDR3 contains 14 residues. The CDR3 DNA reads TGTGCCAGCAGCTTCATCGGGGCGGGCGAGACCCAGTACTTC. Its translation is CASSFIGAGETQYF.

This clonotype was seen more than once but under ten times. The V and J genes are TRBV28 and TRBJ2-2; 7 nucleotides align to TRBD1. Germline V CDR1 and CDR2: MDHEN, SYDVKM. The CDR3 consists of 18 residues. Unmatched junction bases numbered 14, after V lost 4 bases and J lost 3 bases. CDR3 sequence (DNA): TGTGCCAGCAGTTCTGATCAAGGGACAGAAAAGGACACCGGGGAGCTGTTTTTT. Encoded protein: CASSSDQGTEKDTGELFF.

This clonotype came up many times. This sequence joins TRBV12-3 or TRBV12-4 and TRBJ1-6; TRBD1 might be the D (5 bases). The CDR3 consists of 18 residues. The V end lost 0 bases, the J end lost 0 bases, and 12 bases lay between the germline ends. This CDR3 is CASSLASGGDSYNSPLHF. The CDR3 region has the DNA TGTGCCAGCAGTTTAGCGTCTGGGGGGGACTCCTATAATTCACCCCTCCACTTT.

This clonotype was seen a few times. V is TRBV4-1 and J is TRBJ2-3; D call uncertain. V shed 0 bases and J shed 4 bases, with 8 bases lying between them. The germline V gene encodes CDR1 MGHRA and CDR2 YSYEKL. This CDR3 has 14 amino acids. The CDR3 protein is CASSQDRNPDTQYF. The CDR3 region has the DNA TGCGCCAGCAGCCAAGACCGGAACCCAGATACGCAGTATTTT.

The rearrangement joins TRBV6-5 to TRBJ2-1; maybe TRBD2 (6 bases). Looked up from germline, CDR1 is MNHEY and CDR2 is SVGAGI. There are 17 residues in the CDR3. Trimming pared 1 base from V and 9 bases from J, leaving 22 bases between. CDR3 protein: CASSYFLRGSDGSEQFF. The DNA for the CDR3 is TGTGCCAGCAGTTACTTCCTCCGGGGGAGCGATGGGAGTGAGCAGTTCTTC.

This clonotype was recorded a few times. This chain links TRBV27 with TRBJ2-1, with 7 positions matching TRBD2. CDR1 and CDR2 (germline): MNHEY, SMNVEV (reference sequence). The CDR3 is 18 amino acids. The V and J ends lost 6 bases and 7 bases, in that order; junction bases with no gene match: 21. DNA of the CDR3: TGTGCCAGCAGCACGGCGGGACGACCTTTGGGGGGGTCGAATGAGCAGTTCTTC. Translation: CASSTAGRPLGGSNEQFF.

This clonotype showed up many times. The rearrangement uses TRBV30 and TRBJ2-3; TRBD2 aligns across 7 bases. The CDR3 has 16 amino acids. From germline, CDR1 is GTSNPN and CDR2 SVGIG (reference sequence). Trimming removed 2 bases from V and 0 bases from J; junction bases left unmatched: 8. This CDR3 reads CAWSRSGTPSTDTQYF. The DNA of the CDR3 is TGTGCCTGGAGTAGAAGCGGGACGCCTAGCACAGATACGCAGTATTTT. Variable domain in full (rest from reference TRBV30 and TRBJ2-3): SQTIHQWPATLVQPVGSPLSLECTVEGTSNPNLYWYRQAAGRGLQLLFYSVGIGQISSEVPQNLSASRPQDRQFILSSKKLLLSDSGFYLCAWSRSGTPSTDTQYFGPGTRLTVL.

The CDR3 bases are TGTGCCAGCAGTCCGAAGGGGGGCTACGAGCAGTACTTC. It specifies CASSPKGGYEQYF. The chain couples TRBV27 to TRBJ2-7, with D perhaps TRBD1 or TRBD2 (6 bases each). This CDR3 is built from 13 residues. Germline V lookup: CDR1 MNHEY, CDR2 SMNVEV (reference sequence). V was shortened by 5 bases and J by 3 bases, with 11 bases between the two germline ends.

At least ten counts were recorded for this clonotype. The chain employs TRBV7-2 and TRBJ1-5; D remains ambiguous. V lost 6 bases and J 0 bases, leaving 9 bases between the germline ends. CDR1 and CDR2 (germline): SGHTA, FQGNSA. The CDR3 runs to 14 residues. The chain's CDR3 is CASSREYSNQPQHF. The CDR3 region has the DNA TGTGCCAGCAGTCGTGAATATAGCAATCAGCCCCAGCATTTT.

This rearrangement joins TRBV28 to TRBJ2-5; 10 bases map to TRBD1. The CDR3 is 16 residues long. CDR1 MDHEN and CDR2 SYDVKM come from the germline V gene. V shed 4 bases, J shed 5 bases, and the junction held 10 bases outside the gene matches. Here the CDR3 reads CASSYWTGGDMETQYF. The CDR3 DNA follows: TGTGCCAGCAGTTACTGGACAGGGGGGGATATGGAGACCCAGTACTTC.

The chain employs TRBV4-3 and TRBJ1-2; TRBD1 might be the D (6 bases). The CDR3 is made up of 16 amino acids. The V and J ends lost 0 bases and 6 bases respectively, with 17 bases between them. Germline loops: CDR1 LGHNA, CDR2 YSLEER. The CDR3: CASSQDRGGFSHGYTF. The CDR3 coding sequence is TGCGCCAGCAGCCAAGATCGGGGGGGCTTCTCGCATGGCTACACCTTC.

This chain joins TRBV4-1 and TRBJ2-1; a possible D gene is TRBD2 (7 bases). The germline gives CDR1 MGHRA, CDR2 YSYEKL. V was shortened by 6 bases and J by 5 bases, with 26 bases between the two germline ends. There are 18 residues in the CDR3. The CDR3 is CASRPKALWGRGDNEQFF. In DNA form, the CDR3 reads TGCGCCAGCAGACCGAAGGCGCTTTGGGGGAGGGGGGACAATGAGCAGTTCTTC.

The sample holds many counts of this clonotype. The chain links TRBV30 to TRBJ1-5, with D tentatively TRBD1 (5 bases). Germline CDR1 GTSNPN, CDR2 SVGIG (reference sequence). Trimming removed 3 bases from V and 11 bases from J, with 20 bases in between. The CDR3 is 14 amino acids. DNA for the CDR3: TGTGCCTGGAGAAACGGGGGGAGCGGGGCGACCCAGCATTTT. Encoded protein: CAWRNGGSGATQHF.

The chain links TRBV29-1 to TRBJ2-7, with D perhaps matching TRBD1 or TRBD2 (5 bases each). Trimming shortened V by 7 bases and J by 2 bases, and 12 bases separated the two germline ends. The CDR3 runs to 12 residues. Germline V gene sequence: CDR1 SQVTM, CDR2 ANQGSEA. This CDR3 is CSGGSGTYEQYF. The CDR3 DNA sequence: TGCAGCGGGGGGTCGGGGACCTACGAGCAGTACTTC.

With respect to this clonotype: A much larger clone sits a single nucleotide away, making a read error possible. This sequence joins TRBV12-3 or TRBV12-4 and TRBJ1-3, with 9 bases identical to TRBD1. The V segment lost 6 bases and the J segment 3 bases; nucleotides outside the gene matches: 9. The CDR3 loop spans 16 amino acids. The CDR3 spells CASRPGQGRIGNTIYF. The CDR3 bases are TGTGCCAGCAGGCCGGGACAGGGAAGGATTGGAAACACCATATATTTT.

This clonotype was detected ten times or more. The chain has TRBV7-9 and TRBJ1-1; possibly TRBD1 for D (6 bases). Trimming pared 7 bases from V and 1 base from J, leaving 22 bases between. The CDR3 sequence is 17 residues long. The germline V gene has CDR1 SEHNR and CDR2 FQNEAQ (reference sequence). In nucleotides, the CDR3 is TGTGCCAGCACCCAACCGACGGGGGGGGCTAGGAACACTGAAGCTTTCTTT. Residues: CASTQPTGGARNTEAFF.

This clonotype was seen many times. V and J are TRBV2 and TRBJ2-1, with unresolved D. This CDR3 spans 10 amino acids. The germline V and J ends were trimmed by 11 bases and 4 bases, with 6 bases remaining between them. The germline V gene encodes CDR1 SNHLY and CDR2 FYNNEI. The CDR3 region has the DNA TGTGCCGCGGTATACAATGAGCAGTTCTTC. The encoded protein is CAAVYNEQFF.

The V call is TRBV7-3, the J call TRBJ2-3; D remains ambiguous. The germline V and J ends were trimmed by 5 bases and 3 bases, with 15 bases remaining between them. Germline CDR1 and CDR2: SGHTA and FQGTGA. This CDR3 spans 15 amino acids. CDR3 residues: CASSPGGSVTDTQYF. The CDR3 region has the DNA TGTGCCAGCAGCCCCGGCGGAAGCGTAACAGATACGCAGTATTTT. The whole variable domain, remainder taken from reference TRBV7-3 and TRBJ2-3, is GAGVSQTPSNKVTEKGKYVELRCDPISGHTALYWYRQSLGQGPEFLIYFQGTGAADDSGLPNDRFFAVRPEGSVSTLKIQRTERGDSAVYLCASSPGGSVTDTQYFGPGTRLTVL.

The genes are TRBV7-2 and TRBJ2-5, with D tentatively TRBD1 (6 bases). This CDR3 comprises 14 residues. The V and J ends lost 4 bases and 3 bases respectively, with 12 bases between them. Germline assignment: CDR1 SGHTA and CDR2 FQGNSA. Here the CDR3 DNA reads TGTGCCAGCAGCTCCCACAGGGTGGAAGAGACCCAGTACTTC. Protein product: CASSSHRVEETQYF.

V gene TRBV4-1 combines with J gene TRBJ1-2, with 7 bases lining up with TRBD1. The CDR3 spans 13 residues. The junction had 5 bases not matched to a gene; V was cut back by 2 bases and J by 8 bases. Germline V gene sequence: CDR1 MGHRA, CDR2 YSYEKL. The CDR3 DNA reads TGCGCCAGCAGCCAACGTGACAGGGACGGCTACACCTTC. Translation gives CASSQRDRDGYTF.

The V gene is TRBV6-1, the J gene TRBJ2-7; no clear D gene. The germline V gene encodes CDR1 MNHNS and CDR2 SASEGT. V dropped 6 bases and J dropped 6 bases, with 12 bases sitting between them. The CDR3 loop spans 12 amino acids. CDR3 in amino acids: CASSHSTPEQYF. CDR3 coding DNA: TGTGCCAGCAGCCATTCGACCCCCGAGCAGTACTTC.

This clonotype was observed a handful of times. The rearrangement links TRBV27 to TRBJ1-1; maybe TRBD1 (5 bases). CDR1 is MNHEY and CDR2 is SMNVEV in the germline V gene (reference sequence). V was pared by 9 bases and J by 12 bases, with 29 bases between. This CDR3 contains 15 residues. CDR3 nucleotide sequence: TGTGCCAGTAGGGAACGATGGACAACCGGTTGGGGGACTTTCTTT. As protein: CASRERWTTGWGTFF.

This clonotype has at least ten counts. The rearrangement links TRBV3-1 to TRBJ2-1, with D maybe TRBD1 (6 bases). Trimming pared 6 bases from V and 8 bases from J, leaving 14 bases between. The germline V gene encodes CDR1 LGHDT and CDR2 YNNKEL (reference sequence). This CDR3 has 13 amino acids. The CDR3 loop is CASSKQGRDEQFF. The CDR3 DNA sequence: TGTGCCAGCAGTAAACAGGGTCGGGATGAGCAGTTCTTC.